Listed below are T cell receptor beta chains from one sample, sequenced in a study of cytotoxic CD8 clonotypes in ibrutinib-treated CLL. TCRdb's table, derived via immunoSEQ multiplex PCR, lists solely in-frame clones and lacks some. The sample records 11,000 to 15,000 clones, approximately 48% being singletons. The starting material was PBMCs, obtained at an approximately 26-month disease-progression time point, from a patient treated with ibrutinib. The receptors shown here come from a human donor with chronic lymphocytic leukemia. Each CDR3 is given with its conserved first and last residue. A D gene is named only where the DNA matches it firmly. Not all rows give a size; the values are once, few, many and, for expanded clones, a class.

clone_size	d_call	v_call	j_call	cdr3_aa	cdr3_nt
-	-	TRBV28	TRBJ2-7	CASSLRQVSYEQYF	TGTGCCAGCAGTTTACGACAGGTTTCCTACGAGCAGTACTTC
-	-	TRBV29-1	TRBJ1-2	CSVGSTVLYGYTF	TGCAGCGTGGGTTCGACAGTACTCTATGGCTACACCTTC
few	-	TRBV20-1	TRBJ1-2	CSAREDQGYTF	TGCAGTGCTAGAGAGGATCAGGGCTACACCTTC
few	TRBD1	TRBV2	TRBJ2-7	CASSAGTGTYEQYF	TGTGCCAGCAGCGCAGGGACAGGCACCTACGAGCAGTACTTC
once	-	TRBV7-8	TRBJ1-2	CASSLYTSPGDNYGYTF	TGTGCCAGCAGCTTATATACCTCCCCAGGGGACAACTATGGCTACACCTTC
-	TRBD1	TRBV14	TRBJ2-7	CASSWETGGTYEQYF	TGTGCCAGCAGCTGGGAGACAGGGGGCACCTACGAGCAGTACTTC
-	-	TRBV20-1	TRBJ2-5	CSARAGETQYF	TGCAGTGCTAGAGCCGGAGAGACCCAGTACTTC
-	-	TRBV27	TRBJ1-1	CASSSYTGMNTEAFF	TGTGCCAGCAGTTCGTACACGGGGATGAACACTGAAGCTTTCTTT
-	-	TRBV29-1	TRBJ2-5	CSVERAGGETQYF	TGCAGCGTTGAACGGGCAGGAGGAGAGACCCAGTACTTC
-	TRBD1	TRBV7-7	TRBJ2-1	CASSPERGQEQFF	TGTGCCAGCAGCCCCGAAAGGGGGCAGGAGCAGTTCTTC
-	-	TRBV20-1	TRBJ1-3	CSARYGNTIYF	TGCAGTGCTAGATACGGGAACACCATATATTTT
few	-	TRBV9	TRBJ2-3	CASSVVSDTQYF	TGTGCCAGCAGCGTAGTATCCGATACGCAGTATTTT
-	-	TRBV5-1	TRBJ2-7	CASSSQTGGAYEQYF	TGCGCCAGCAGCTCTCAAACAGGGGGGGCCTACGAGCAGTACTTC
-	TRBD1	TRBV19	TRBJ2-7	CASSLQGAHEQYF	TGTGCCAGTAGTCTCCAGGGGGCCCACGAGCAGTACTTC
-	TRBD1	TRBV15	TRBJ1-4	CATSRDTGGNEKLFF	TGTGCCACCAGCAGAGACACAGGGGGTAATGAAAAACTGTTTTTT
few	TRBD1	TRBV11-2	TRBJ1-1	CASSLGATGAEAFF	TGTGCCAGCAGCTTAGGGGCGACAGGGGCTGAAGCTTTCTTT
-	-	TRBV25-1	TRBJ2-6	CATSGHRSGANVLTF	TGTGCCACCTCGGGACACCGCTCTGGGGCCAACGTCCTGACTTTC
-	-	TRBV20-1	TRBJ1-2	CSARDNYGYTF	TGCAGTGCTAGGGACAACTATGGCTACACCTTC
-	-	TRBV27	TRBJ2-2	CASRGAGSGELFF	TGTGCCAGCAGGGGAGCAGGGTCCGGGGAGCTGTTTTTT
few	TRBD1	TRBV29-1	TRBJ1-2	CSVGDSRANYGYTF	TGCAGCGTGGGGGACAGCAGAGCTAACTATGGCTACACCTTC
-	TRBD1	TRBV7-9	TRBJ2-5	CASSLEGDRNDQETQYF	TGTGCCAGCAGCTTAGAGGGGGACAGGAACGATCAAGAGACCCAGTACTTC
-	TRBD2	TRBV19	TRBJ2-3	CASKDRAGGQADTQYF	TGTGCCAGTAAGGACCGAGCGGGGGGGCAAGCAGATACGCAGTATTTT
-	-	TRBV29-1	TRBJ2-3	CSVEGPGGRTDTQYF	TGCAGCGTTGAAGGCCCGGGTGGGCGCACAGATACGCAGTATTTT
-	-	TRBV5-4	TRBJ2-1	CASSRPGYNEQFF	TGTGCCAGCAGCCGCCCAGGGTACAATGAGCAGTTCTTC
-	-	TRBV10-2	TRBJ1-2	CASSERRGVYGYTF	TGCGCCAGCAGTGAGCGGCGGGGCGTCTATGGCTACACCTTC
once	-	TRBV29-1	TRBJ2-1	CSVPRARRVSYNEQFF	TGCAGCGTTCCCCGCGCGAGGAGGGTCTCCTACAATGAGCAGTTCTTC
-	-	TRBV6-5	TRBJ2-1	CASSYAGPSYNEQFF	TGTGCCAGCAGTTACGCAGGCCCCTCCTACAATGAGCAGTTCTTC
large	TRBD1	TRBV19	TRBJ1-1	CASSTGTGGGRQQEAFF	TGTGCCAGTAGTACCGGGACAGGGGGTGGACGGCAGCAAGAAGCTTTCTTT
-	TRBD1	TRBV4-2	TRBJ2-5	CASSLRDRGGETQYF	TGTGCCAGCAGCCTCCGGGACAGGGGTGGCGAGACCCAGTACTTC
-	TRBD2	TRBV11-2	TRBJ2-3	CASSFSGGADYTQYF	TGTGCCAGCAGCTTTAGCGGGGGGGCCGATTATACGCAGTATTTT
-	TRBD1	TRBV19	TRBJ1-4	CASSREGQTTNEKLFF	TGTGCCAGTAGTAGAGAGGGACAGACAACTAATGAAAAACTGTTTTTT
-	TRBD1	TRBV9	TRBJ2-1	CASRRQGSSVEQFF	TGTGCCAGCAGGAGACAGGGGAGCAGCGTTGAGCAGTTCTTC
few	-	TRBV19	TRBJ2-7	CASSIGGGAYEQYF	TGTGCCAGTAGTATCGGGGGCGGGGCCTACGAGCAGTACTTC
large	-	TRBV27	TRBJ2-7	CASSIDGYEQYF	TGTGCCAGCAGTATTGACGGTTACGAGCAGTACTTC
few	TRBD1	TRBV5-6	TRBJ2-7	CASSPQGTEQYF	TGTGCCAGCAGCCCACAGGGGACAGAGCAGTACTTC
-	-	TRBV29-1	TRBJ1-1	CSVGDGSTEAFF	TGCAGCGTTGGAGATGGTTCCACTGAAGCTTTCTTT
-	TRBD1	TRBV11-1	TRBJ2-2	CASRSGTGSGELFF	TGTGCCAGCAGGTCCGGGACAGGGTCCGGGGAGCTGTTTTTT
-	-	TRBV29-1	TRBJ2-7	CSVEGTGAVYEQYF	TGCAGCGTTGAAGGGACGGGGGCGGTGTACGAGCAGTACTTC
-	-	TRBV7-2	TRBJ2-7	CASSPNYRYEQYF	TGTGCCAGCAGCCCTAACTACAGGTACGAGCAGTACTTC
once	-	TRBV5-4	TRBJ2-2	CASNTGTGELFF	TGTGCCAGCAACACCGGAACCGGGGAGCTGTTTTTT
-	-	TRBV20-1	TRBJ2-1	CSALAYNEQFF	TGCAGTGCTCTGGCCTACAATGAGCAGTTCTTC
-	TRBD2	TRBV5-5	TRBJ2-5	CASSPTGLAGGLETQYF	TGTGCCAGCAGCCCAACCGGACTAGCGGGGGGGCTGGAGACCCAGTACTTC
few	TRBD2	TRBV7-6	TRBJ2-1	CASSAGTSGGNEQFF	TGTGCCAGCAGCGCGGGGACTAGCGGGGGTAATGAGCAGTTCTTC
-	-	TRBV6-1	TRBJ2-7	CASSFGKTYEQYF	TGTGCCAGCAGTTTCGGCAAGACCTACGAGCAGTACTTC
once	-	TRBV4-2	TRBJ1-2	CASSQEYNRDGFNYGYTF	TGTGCCAGCAGCCAAGAATATAACCGGGATGGATTTAACTATGGCTACACCTTC
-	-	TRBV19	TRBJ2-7	CASRRGTASYEQYF	TGTGCCAGTAGACGCGGGACAGCCTCCTACGAGCAGTACTTC
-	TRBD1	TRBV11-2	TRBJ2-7	CASSLQTIQGIGYEQYF	TGTGCCAGCAGCTTACAAACCATACAGGGGATCGGCTACGAGCAGTACTTC
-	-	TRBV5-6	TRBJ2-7	CASSLLQGYEQYF	TGTGCCAGCAGCTTGTTACAGGGCTACGAGCAGTACTTC
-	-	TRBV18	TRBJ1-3	CASNPSRGGNTIYF	TGTGCCAGCAATCCCTCCAGAGGTGGAAACACCATATATTTT
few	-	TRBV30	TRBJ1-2	CAWSVWDPPSRYGYTF	TGTGCCTGGAGTGTTTGGGATCCCCCATCCCGATATGGCTACACCTTC
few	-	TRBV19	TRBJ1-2	CASSGGYGYTF	TGTGCCAGTAGTGGGGGCTATGGCTACACCTTC
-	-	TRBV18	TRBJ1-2	CASSDTELINYGYTF	TGTGCCAGCTCAGACACAGAACTTATTAACTATGGCTACACCTTC
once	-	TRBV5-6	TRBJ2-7	CASSLRGARLSEQYF	TGTGCCAGCAGCTTGAGGGGGGCGCGTCTAAGCGAGCAGTACTTC
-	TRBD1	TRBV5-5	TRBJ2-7	CASSSGTEHYEQYF	TGTGCCAGCAGCTCCGGGACAGAACACTACGAGCAGTACTTC